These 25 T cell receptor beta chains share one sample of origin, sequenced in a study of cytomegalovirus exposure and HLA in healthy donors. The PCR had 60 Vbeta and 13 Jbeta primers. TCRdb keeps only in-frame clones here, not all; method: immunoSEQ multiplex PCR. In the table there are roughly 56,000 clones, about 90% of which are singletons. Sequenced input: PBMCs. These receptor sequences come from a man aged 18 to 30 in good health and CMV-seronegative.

The CDR3 DNA sequence: TGCGCCAGCAGTGAGTCCCTCCCCGGTATGAACACTGAAGCTTTCTTT. It translates to CASSESLPGMNTEAFF. J is TRBJ1-1 and V is TRBV10-2, with unresolved D. CDR3 size: 16 residues. Germline V gene lookup returns CDR1 WSHSY and CDR2 SAAADI. Trimming removed 0 bases at V and 0 bases at J, with 11 bases between.

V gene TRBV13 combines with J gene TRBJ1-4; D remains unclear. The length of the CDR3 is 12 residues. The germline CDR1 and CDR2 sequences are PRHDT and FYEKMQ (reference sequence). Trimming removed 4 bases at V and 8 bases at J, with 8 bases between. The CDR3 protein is CASSSNGEKLFF. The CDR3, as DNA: TGTGCCAGCAGCTCCAACGGGGAAAAACTGTTTTTT. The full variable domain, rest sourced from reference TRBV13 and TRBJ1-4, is AAGVIQSPRHLIKEKRETATLKCYPIPRHDTVYWYQQGPGQDPQFLISFYEKMQSDKGSIPDRFSAQQFSDYHSELNMSSLELGDSALYFCASSSNGEKLFFGSGTQLSVL.

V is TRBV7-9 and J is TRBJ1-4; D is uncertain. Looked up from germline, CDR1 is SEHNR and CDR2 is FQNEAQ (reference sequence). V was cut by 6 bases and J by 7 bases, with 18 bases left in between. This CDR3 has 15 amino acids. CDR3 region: CASSPVEGGGEKLFF. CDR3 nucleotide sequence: TGTGCCAGCAGTCCTGTTGAGGGAGGAGGTGAAAAACTGTTTTTT.

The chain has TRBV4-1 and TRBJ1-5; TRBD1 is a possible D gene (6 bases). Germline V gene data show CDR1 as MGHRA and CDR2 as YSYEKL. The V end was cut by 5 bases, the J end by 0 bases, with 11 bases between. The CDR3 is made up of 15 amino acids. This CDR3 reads CASSDRPVSNQPQHF. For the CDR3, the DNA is TGCGCCAGCAGCGACAGGCCGGTTAGCAATCAGCCCCAGCATTTT.

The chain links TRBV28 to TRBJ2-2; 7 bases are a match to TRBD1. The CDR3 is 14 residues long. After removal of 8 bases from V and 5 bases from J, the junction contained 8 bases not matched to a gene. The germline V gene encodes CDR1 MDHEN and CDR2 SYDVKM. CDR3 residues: CASVPGGRTGELFF. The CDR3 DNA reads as TGTGCCAGCGTTCCAGGGGGTAGGACCGGGGAGCTGTTTTTT.

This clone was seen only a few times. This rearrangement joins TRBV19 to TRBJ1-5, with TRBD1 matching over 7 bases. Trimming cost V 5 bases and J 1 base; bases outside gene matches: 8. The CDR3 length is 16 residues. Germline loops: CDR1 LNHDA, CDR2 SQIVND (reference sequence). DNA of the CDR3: TGTGCCAGTAGTTTCCCAGGGGGGATGAGCAATCAGCCCCAGCATTTT. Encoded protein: CASSFPGGMSNQPQHF.

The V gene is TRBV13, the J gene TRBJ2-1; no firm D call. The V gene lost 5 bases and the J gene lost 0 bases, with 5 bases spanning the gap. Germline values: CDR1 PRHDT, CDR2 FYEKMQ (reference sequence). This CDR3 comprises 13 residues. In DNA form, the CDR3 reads TGTGCCAGCAGCCCGAGCTCCTACAATGAGCAGTTCTTC. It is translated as CASSPSSYNEQFF.

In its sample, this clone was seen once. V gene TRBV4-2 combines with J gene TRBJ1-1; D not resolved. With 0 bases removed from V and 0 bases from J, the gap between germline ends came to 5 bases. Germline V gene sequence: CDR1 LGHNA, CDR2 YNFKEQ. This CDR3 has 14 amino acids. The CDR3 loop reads CASSQDPVNTEAFF. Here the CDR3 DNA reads TGTGCCAGCAGCCAAGATCCGGTGAACACTGAAGCTTTCTTT.

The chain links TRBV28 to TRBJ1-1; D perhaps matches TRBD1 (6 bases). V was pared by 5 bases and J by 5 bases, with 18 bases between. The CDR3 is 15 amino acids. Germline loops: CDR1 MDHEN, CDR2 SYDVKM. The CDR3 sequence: CASSNVGRGGTEAFF. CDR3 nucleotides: TGTGCCAGCAGTAACGTCGGCAGGGGTGGGACTGAAGCTTTCTTT.

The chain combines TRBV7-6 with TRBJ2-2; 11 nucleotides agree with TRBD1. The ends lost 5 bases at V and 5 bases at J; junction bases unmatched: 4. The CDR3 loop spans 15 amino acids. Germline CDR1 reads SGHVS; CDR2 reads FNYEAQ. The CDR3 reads CASSPRDRGTGELFF. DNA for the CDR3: TGTGCCAGCAGCCCCCGGGACAGGGGGACCGGGGAGCTGTTTTTT.

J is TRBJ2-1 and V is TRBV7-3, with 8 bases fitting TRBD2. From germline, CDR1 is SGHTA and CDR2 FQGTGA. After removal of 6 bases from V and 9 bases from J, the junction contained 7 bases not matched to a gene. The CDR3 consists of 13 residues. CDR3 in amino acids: CASSSGGDGEQFF. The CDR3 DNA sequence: TGTGCCAGCAGTTCCGGGGGGGACGGTGAGCAGTTCTTC.

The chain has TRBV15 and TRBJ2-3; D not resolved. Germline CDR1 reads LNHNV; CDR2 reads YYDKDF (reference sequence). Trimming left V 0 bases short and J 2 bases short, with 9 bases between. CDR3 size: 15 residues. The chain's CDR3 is CATSRDRSFTDTQYF. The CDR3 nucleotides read TGTGCCACCAGCAGAGATAGGAGCTTCACAGATACGCAGTATTTT.

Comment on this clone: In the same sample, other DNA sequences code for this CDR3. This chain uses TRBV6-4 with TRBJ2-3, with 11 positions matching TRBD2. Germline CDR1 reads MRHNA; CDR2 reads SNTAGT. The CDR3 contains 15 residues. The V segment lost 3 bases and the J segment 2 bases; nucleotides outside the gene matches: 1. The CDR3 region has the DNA TGTGCCAGCAGTGATAGCGGGGGGGCCACAGATACGCAGTATTTT. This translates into CASSDSGGATDTQYF.

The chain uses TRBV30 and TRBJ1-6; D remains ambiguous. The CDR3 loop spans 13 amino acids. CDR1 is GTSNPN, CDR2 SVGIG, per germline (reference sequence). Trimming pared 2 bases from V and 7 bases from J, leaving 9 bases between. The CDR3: CAWSRLRNSPLHF. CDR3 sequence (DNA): TGTGCCTGGAGTCGACTGAGGAATTCACCCCTCCACTTT. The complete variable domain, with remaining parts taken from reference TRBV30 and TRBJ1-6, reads SQTIHQWPATLVQPVGSPLSLECTVEGTSNPNLYWYRQAAGRGLQLLFYSVGIGQISSEVPQNLSASRPQDRQFILSSKKLLLSDSGFYLCAWSRLRNSPLHFGNGTRLTVT.

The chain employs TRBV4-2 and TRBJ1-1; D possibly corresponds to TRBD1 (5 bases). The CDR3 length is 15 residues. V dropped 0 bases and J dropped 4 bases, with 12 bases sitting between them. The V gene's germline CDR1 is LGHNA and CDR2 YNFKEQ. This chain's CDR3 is CASSQEWEGSTEAFF. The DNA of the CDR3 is TGTGCCAGCAGCCAAGAATGGGAGGGGAGCACTGAAGCTTTCTTT.

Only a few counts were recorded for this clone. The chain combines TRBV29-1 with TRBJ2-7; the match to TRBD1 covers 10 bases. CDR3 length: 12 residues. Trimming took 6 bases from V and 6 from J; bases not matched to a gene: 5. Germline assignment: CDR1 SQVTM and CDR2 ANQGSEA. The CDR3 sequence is CSVRTGGLEQYF. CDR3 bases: TGCAGCGTCCGGACAGGGGGTCTCGAGCAGTACTTC.

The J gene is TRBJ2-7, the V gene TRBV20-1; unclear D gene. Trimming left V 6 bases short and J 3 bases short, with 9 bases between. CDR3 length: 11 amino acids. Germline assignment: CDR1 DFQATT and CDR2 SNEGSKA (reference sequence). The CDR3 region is CSALAGYEQYF. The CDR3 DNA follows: TGCAGTGCCTTGGCTGGCTACGAGCAGTACTTC.

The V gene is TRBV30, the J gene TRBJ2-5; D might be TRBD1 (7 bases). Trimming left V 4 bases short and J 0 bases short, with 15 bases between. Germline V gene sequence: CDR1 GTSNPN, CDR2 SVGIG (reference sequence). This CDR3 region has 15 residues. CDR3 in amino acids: CAWMEGQTYQETQYF. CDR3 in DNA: TGTGCCTGGATGGAGGGACAGACGTACCAAGAGACCCAGTACTTC. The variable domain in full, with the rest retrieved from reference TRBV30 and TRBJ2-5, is SQTIHQWPATLVQPVGSPLSLECTVEGTSNPNLYWYRQAAGRGLQLLFYSVGIGQISSEVPQNLSASRPQDRQFILSSKKLLLSDSGFYLCAWMEGQTYQETQYFGPGTRLLVL.

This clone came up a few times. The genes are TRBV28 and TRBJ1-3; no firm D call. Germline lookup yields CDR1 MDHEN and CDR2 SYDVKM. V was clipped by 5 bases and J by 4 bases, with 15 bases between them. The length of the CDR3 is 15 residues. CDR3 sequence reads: CASSRPLGSGNTIYF. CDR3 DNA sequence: TGTGCCAGCAGTCGCCCCTTGGGCTCCGGAAACACCATATATTTT.

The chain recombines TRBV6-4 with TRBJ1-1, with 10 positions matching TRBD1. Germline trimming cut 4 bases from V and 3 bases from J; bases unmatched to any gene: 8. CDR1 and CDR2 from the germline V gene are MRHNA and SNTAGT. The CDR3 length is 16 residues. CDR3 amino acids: CASSVRQGADDTEAFF. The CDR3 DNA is TGTGCCAGCAGTGTCAGACAGGGGGCCGACGACACTGAAGCTTTCTTT.

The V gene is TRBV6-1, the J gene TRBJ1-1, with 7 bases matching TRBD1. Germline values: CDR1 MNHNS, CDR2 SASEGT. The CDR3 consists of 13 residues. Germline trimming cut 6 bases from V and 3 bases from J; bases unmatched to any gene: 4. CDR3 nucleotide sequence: TGTGCCAGCAGCCGACAGGGCGACACTGAAGCTTTCTTT. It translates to CASSRQGDTEAFF.

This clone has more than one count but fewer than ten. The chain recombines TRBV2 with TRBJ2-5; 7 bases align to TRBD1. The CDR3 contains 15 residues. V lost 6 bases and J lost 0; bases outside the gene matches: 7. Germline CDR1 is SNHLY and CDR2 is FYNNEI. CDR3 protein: CASSTGTANQETQYF. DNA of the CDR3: TGTGCCAGCAGCACCGGGACAGCAAACCAAGAGACCCAGTACTTC.

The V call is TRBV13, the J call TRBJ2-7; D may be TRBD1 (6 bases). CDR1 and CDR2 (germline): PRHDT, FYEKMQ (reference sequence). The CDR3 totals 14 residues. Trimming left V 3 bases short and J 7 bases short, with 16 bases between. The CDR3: CASSLTGPVGEQYF. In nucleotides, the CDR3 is TGTGCCAGCAGCTTGACAGGACCGGTAGGGGAGCAGTACTTC.

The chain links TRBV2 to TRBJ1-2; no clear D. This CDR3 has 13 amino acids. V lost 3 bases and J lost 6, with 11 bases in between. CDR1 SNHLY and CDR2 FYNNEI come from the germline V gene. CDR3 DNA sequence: TGTGCCAGCAGTGACGACTTGCCTCATGGCTACACCTTC. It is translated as CASSDDLPHGYTF.

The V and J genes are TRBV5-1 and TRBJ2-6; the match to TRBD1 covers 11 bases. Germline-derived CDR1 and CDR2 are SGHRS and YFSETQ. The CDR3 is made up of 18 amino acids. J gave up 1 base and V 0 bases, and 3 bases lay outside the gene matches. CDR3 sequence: CASSLGDRGVSGANVLTF. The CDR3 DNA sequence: TGCGCCAGCAGCTTGGGGGACAGGGGGGTGTCTGGGGCCAACGTCCTGACTTTC.